A selection of T cell receptor beta chains follows, all from one sample in a study of blood T cells in healthy people across ages. In TCRdb, the 5' RACE reads were re-called with MiXCR into one record per CDR3 protein. The data contain over 750,000 distinct CDR3 sequences, approximately 25% of them seen just once; the ten biggest clones take up more than 7.5%. The same sample was also studied in work on T cells of mothers and their children.

The sample taken for sequencing was blood. Receptors originate from a boy between 10 and 17 years old in good health. The CDR3 runs from the conserved cysteine through the conserved F or W. Each record gives: clone size, D gene, V gene, J gene, CDR3 DNA, CDR3 protein. A D gene is named only where the DNA matches it firmly. Some rows have no size entry. The others give once, few or many, or a class for an expanded clone.

>NA|NA|TRBV4-3|TRBJ2-7
TGCGCCAGCAGCCAAGGGATCACTAGTTACGAGCAGTACTTC
CASSQGITSYEQYF
>NA|NA|TRBV29-1|TRBJ2-5
TGCAGCGTTTCGGCTAGTGTCAATGAGCTGTTCTTC
CSVSASVNELFF
>few|TRBD2|TRBV3-1|TRBJ2-5
TGTGCCAGCAGCCAAGACTTCGAAGCGGGGGCCGAGACCCAGTACTTC
CASSQDFEAGAETQYF
>NA|TRBD2|TRBV24-1|TRBJ2-3
TGTGCCACCAGTGAAACCGCTCGGGGGGGCACAGATACGCAGTATTTT
CATSETARGGTDTQYF
>many|NA|TRBV6-1|TRBJ2-1
TGTGCCAGTCTACAGGGTCGGGACTACTACAATGAGCAGTTCTTC
CASLQGRDYYNEQFF
>NA|NA|TRBV5-1|TRBJ1-2
TGCGCCAGCAGCCTCGAGGGGCCTGTGAGCGGCTACACCTTC
CASSLEGPVSGYTF
>NA|TRBD1|TRBV6-5|TRBJ1-1
TGTGCCAGCAGTCCGAGGGACAGGAAGAACACTGAAGCTTTCTTT
CASSPRDRKNTEAFF
>NA|NA|TRBV20-1|TRBJ2-2
TGCAGTGCTAGAGTGGTGGGGGCTGGGGAGCTGTTTTTT
CSARVVGAGELFF
>few|NA|TRBV28|TRBJ1-2
TGTGCCAGCAGTTTTATTATCGGCGGGGGCGATGGCTACACCTTC
CASSFIIGGGDGYTF
>NA|NA|TRBV27|TRBJ2-7
TGTGCCAGCAGCTGGTTAGGTCCAAAGGGCAAGGACGAGCAGTACTTC
CASSWLGPKGKDEQYF
>few|NA|TRBV7-6|TRBJ1-6
TGTGCCAGCAGCTTAGCTTCTGGGTCAGGGTTTGATTCACCCCTCCACTTT
CASSLASGSGFDSPLHF
>NA|NA|TRBV5-1|TRBJ2-7
TGCGCCAGCAGCTTTCAGACAGACTCCTACGAGCAGTACTTC
CASSFQTDSYEQYF
>NA|TRBD2|TRBV9|TRBJ2-5
TGTGCCAGTACGAGAGCGGGAGAGCAAGAGACCCAGTACTTC
CASTRAGEQETQYF
>NA|NA|TRBV4-1|TRBJ2-7
TGCGCCAGCAGCCAAGAAACGGGAGAGTTTGACTACGAGCAGTACTTC
CASSQETGEFDYEQYF
>NA|NA|TRBV6-1|TRBJ2-5
TGTGCCAGCAGCGCCTCCCCCCGAGAGACCCAGTACTTC
CASSASPRETQYF
>few|NA|TRBV7-9|TRBJ2-1
TGTGCCAGCAGCCCGGGGATCGACAATGAGCAGTTCTTC
CASSPGIDNEQFF
>few|TRBD2|TRBV5-1|TRBJ2-2
TGCGCCAGCAGCTTGAGAGCGGGAGACACCGGGGAGCTGTTTTTT
CASSLRAGDTGELFF
>few|NA|TRBV5-5|TRBJ2-3
TGTGCCAGCAGCTTTTCCCCTGCGGCTAGCGGCACAGATACGCAGTATTTT
CASSFSPAASGTDTQYF
>few|TRBD1|TRBV5-1|TRBJ2-7
TGCGCCAGCAGCTCGGTGGACAGGGGGCCCAACGAGCAGTACTTC
CASSSVDRGPNEQYF
>NA|NA|TRBV7-2|TRBJ1-3
TGTGCCAGCAGCTTAATCTTCAGGGGTGGAAACACCATATATTTT
CASSLIFRGGNTIYF